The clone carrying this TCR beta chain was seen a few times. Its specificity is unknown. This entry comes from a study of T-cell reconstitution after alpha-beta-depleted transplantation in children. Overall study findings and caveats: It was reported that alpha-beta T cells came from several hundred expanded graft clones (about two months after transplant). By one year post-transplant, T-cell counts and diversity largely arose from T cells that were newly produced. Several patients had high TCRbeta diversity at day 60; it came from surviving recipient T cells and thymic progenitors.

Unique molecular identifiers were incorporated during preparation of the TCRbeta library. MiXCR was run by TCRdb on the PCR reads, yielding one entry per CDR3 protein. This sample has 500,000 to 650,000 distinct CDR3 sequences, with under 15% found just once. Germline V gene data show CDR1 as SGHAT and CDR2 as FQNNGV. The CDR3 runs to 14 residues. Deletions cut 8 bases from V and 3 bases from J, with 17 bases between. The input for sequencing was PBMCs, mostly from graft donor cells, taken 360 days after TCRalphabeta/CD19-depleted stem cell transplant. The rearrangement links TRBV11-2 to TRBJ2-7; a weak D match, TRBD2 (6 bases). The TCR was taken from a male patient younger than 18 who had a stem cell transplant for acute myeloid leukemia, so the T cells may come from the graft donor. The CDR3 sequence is CASGTFSGGYEQYF. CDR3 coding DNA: TGTGCCAGCGGTACGTTTAGCGGCGGCTACGAGCAGTACTTC.